The rows below give T cell receptor beta chains drawn from one sample of a study of response to subunit inactivated influenza vaccine. In TCRdb, the RT-PCR reads were re-called with MiXCR into one record per CDR3 protein. The sample records more than 450,000 distinct CDR3 sequences, less than 10% being singletons. The specimen comprised PBMCs from blood, sampled about 23 months after vaccination. The receptors were sampled from a man between 50 and 69 years old who received an inactivated influenza vaccine. Both conserved end residues are part of each CDR3. A D gene is named only where the DNA matches it firmly. The size field is filled for only some rows; it gives once, few, many or a size class.

J	size	V	D	DNA	CDR3
TRBJ1-4	NA	TRBV3-1	TRBD1	TGTGCCAGCAGCCGGTGGACAGGCGCTAATGAAAAACTGTTTTTT	CASSRWTGANEKLFF
TRBJ2-3	few	TRBV30	TRBD1	TGTGCCTGGTGGGACAGCTACACAGATACGCAGTATTTT	CAWWDSYTDTQYF
TRBJ2-7	many	TRBV7-9	NA	TGTGCCAGCAGCTTAGAGGCCTACGAGCAGTACTTC	CASSLEAYEQYF
TRBJ2-7	many	TRBV7-9	TRBD1	TGTGCCAGCAGCTTTACAGGGGGACAGTTACTCTACGAGCAGTACTTC	CASSFTGGQLLYEQYF
TRBJ1-5	NA	TRBV10-3	TRBD1	TGTGCCATCAGTGGAGGGACAGGGGATCAGCCCCAGCATTTT	CAISGGTGDQPQHF
TRBJ2-5	few	TRBV7-8	NA	TGTGCCAGCAGCACCCATCTACGGGGGACTCAAGAGACCCAGTACTTC	CASSTHLRGTQETQYF
TRBJ2-2	NA	TRBV12-3/TRBV12-4	NA	TGTGCCAGCAGTATATCAGGGAACACCGGGGAGCTGTTTTTT	CASSISGNTGELFF
TRBJ2-3	few	TRBV28	NA	TGTGCCAGCAGTTTATGGGCTCTCGGGGAAAATACGCAGTATTTT	CASSLWALGENTQYF
TRBJ2-6	NA	TRBV24-1	NA	TGTGCCACCAGTGACCCCGGGGGAGCGGCCGGGGCCAACGTCCTGACTTTC	CATSDPGGAAGANVLTF
TRBJ2-5	many	TRBV7-2	NA	TGTGCCAGCAGCCCGGTGGGGGGTAAACAAGAGACCCAGTACTTC	CASSPVGGKQETQYF
TRBJ2-7	NA	TRBV6-5	NA	TGTGCCAGCAGTTACAACCAGGGGGGCTACGAGCAGTACTTC	CASSYNQGGYEQYF
TRBJ2-5	few	TRBV4-3	TRBD1	TGCGCCAGCTCCCCTGGACAGGGATTGGGACGAGAGACCCAGTACTTC	CASSPGQGLGRETQYF
TRBJ1-4	many	TRBV7-2	NA	TGTGCCAGCAGCTTAGGAAGGGCGCATGAAAAACTGTTTTTT	CASSLGRAHEKLFF
TRBJ1-5	many	TRBV6-5	NA	TGTGCCAGCAGTTACTCCGGACACGGTGATCAGCCCCAGCATTTT	CASSYSGHGDQPQHF
TRBJ2-7	few	TRBV6-5	NA	TGTGCCAGCAGTTACTCCAGGCCATCCTACGAGCAGTACTTC	CASSYSRPSYEQYF
TRBJ2-7	once	TRBV5-1	NA	TGCGCCAGCCATGATGGGCTAAAGTACGAGCAGTACTTC	CASHDGLKYEQYF
TRBJ1-5	NA	TRBV29-1	TRBD1	TGCAGCGTTGAGTCTTGTCCGGACAGGCGTATTAATCAGCCCCAGCATTTT	CSVESCPDRRINQPQHF
TRBJ2-2	few	TRBV6-5	NA	TGTGCCAGCAGTTACCAACTCCACACCGGGGAGCTGTTTTTT	CASSYQLHTGELFF
TRBJ1-3	NA	TRBV4-2	TRBD1	TGTGCCAGCAGCCAAGCGGGGCAGGGGGCTTCTGGAAACACCATATATTTT	CASSQAGQGASGNTIYF
TRBJ1-5	many	TRBV2	NA	TGTGCCAGCACCGTCGAGAGGAATCAGCCCCAGCATTTT	CASTVERNQPQHF
TRBJ2-7	NA	TRBV10-3	NA	TGTGCCATCAGTGTCCAACAGGGCCACGAGCAGTACTTC	CAISVQQGHEQYF
TRBJ2-3	NA	TRBV7-2	NA	TGTGCCAGCAGGGAGGGATTTACAGACACAGATACGCAGTATTTT	CASREGFTDTDTQYF
TRBJ2-5	few	TRBV10-3	NA	TGTGCCATCAGTGAGTCAACCCAAGAGACCCAGTACTTC	CAISESTQETQYF
TRBJ2-3	many	TRBV5-1	NA	TGCGCCAGCATAGCGACAGAAGGAGGAGATACGCAGTATTTT	CASIATEGGDTQYF
TRBJ2-3	NA	TRBV7-2	TRBD2	TGTGCCAGCAGCTCGCGACTAGCGGGAGAGACAGATACGCAGTATTTT	CASSSRLAGETDTQYF